The clone carrying this T cell receptor (beta chain) was found a few times. This specimen belongs to a study of T cells in Graves' hyperthyroidism and ophthalmopathy. TCR beta CDR3 sequences were amplified from RNA transcripts. With the HTBI primer set, the TCR CDR3 went through a first round of RT-PCR. TCRdb processed the multiplex PCR reads anew with MiXCR; each CDR3 protein has one entry. The sample gives 640,000 or so distinct CDR3 sequences, around 14% of which show up once; 7% to 9% is in the top ten. CDR3 length equals 16 residues. Germline V CDR1 and CDR2: MNHEY, SVGAGI. Trimming stripped 2 bases from V and 0 bases from J, with 11 bases between.

The rearrangement uses TRBV6-5 and TRBJ1-3; D is unclear. The TCR sequence derives from a young woman with Graves' ophthalmopathy. The sample was blood. The CDR3 reads CASSYGTTTSGNTIYF. For the CDR3, the DNA is TGTGCCAGCAGTTACGGCACAACGACCTCTGGAAACACCATATATTTT.